The T cell receptor (beta chain) described here comes from a study of cytomegalovirus exposure and HLA in healthy donors. At the level of the study: Prior work identified roughly 120 million unique TCR beta sequences in about 179 million T cells. Notes on the study in general: It was reportedly the case that the classifier diagnosed cytomegalovirus status with high specificity and sensitivity. The availability of immune exposure information extended only to CMV serostatus.

Vbeta (60) and Jbeta (13) primers were used in the PCR. Produced via immunoSEQ multiplex PCR; TCRdb's table is partial and in-frame only. Of some 190,000 clones in the sample, 70% to 85% were seen once. On this clone itself: Antigen: not known.

The sample comprised PBMCs. This receptor was obtained from a man aged 35-49 years in good health and CMV-seropositive.

The CDR3 region is CASSPRAGGGVTGELFF. CDR3 coding DNA: TGTGCCAGCTCACCACGGGCGGGAGGAGGCGTCACCGGGGAGCTGTTTTTT. The chain couples TRBV18 to TRBJ2-2; 8 positions match TRBD2. This CDR3 contains 17 residues. Trimming cost V 1 base and J 4 bases; bases outside gene matches: 8. The germline V gene has CDR1 KGHSH and CDR2 LQKENI.